One sample yielded the 5 T cell receptor beta chains listed below, sequenced in a study of T cell repertoires in cytomegalovirus infection. TCRdb re-called the reads with MiXCR, one entry per CDR3 protein. The table lists about 160,000 distinct CDR3 sequences, 17% of them singletons, with 18% in the top ten. Specimen: CD8+ T cells from PBMCs. The receptor source for this set is a human donor in good health (CMV status not recorded). Some clones in this sample may be carry-over from other donors' samples.

There are a few counts of this clonotype. The J gene is TRBJ2-7, the V gene TRBV20-1; TRBD1 agrees at 10 bases. Germline V gene data show CDR1 as DFQATT and CDR2 as SNEGSKA (reference sequence). The CDR3 extends over 15 amino acids. The junction had 12 bases not matched to a gene; V was cut back by 3 bases and J by 7 bases. The CDR3 loop is CSARGPGQGPGEQYF. The CDR3 DNA reads as TGCAGTGCTAGGGGCCCGGGACAGGGGCCTGGGGAGCAGTACTTC.

V gene TRBV6-5 combines with J gene TRBJ2-5; 11 bases line up with TRBD2. The CDR3 has 16 amino acids. Germline values: CDR1 MNHEY, CDR2 SVGAGI. V was clipped by 0 bases and J by 5 bases; unmatched bases: 5. CDR3 in amino acids: CASSYSMLAGGETQYF. Written as DNA, the CDR3 is TGTGCCAGCAGTTACTCCATGTTAGCGGGAGGGGAGACCCAGTACTTC.

With respect to this clonotype: The junction shows a germline mismatch at one end, possibly a read error. The V call is TRBV7-8, the J call TRBJ2-4, with D uncertain. Germline V CDR1 and CDR2: SGHVS, FQNEAQ. The CDR3 is 17 residues long. The CDR3 loop is CAGSSRHNPTAKNIQYF. In DNA, the CDR3 is TGTGCCGGCAGCTCAAGACATAACCCCACAGCCAAAAACATTCAGTACTTC.

V and J are TRBV19 and TRBJ2-1; 11 bases are shared with TRBD2. Germline CDR1 reads LNHDA; CDR2 reads SQIVND (reference sequence). The trim removed 0 bases at V and 2 bases at J, leaving 3 bases unmatched. The CDR3 extends over 17 amino acids. CDR3 DNA: TGTGCCAGTAGTATAGAGGGGACTAGCGGACCCTACAATGAGCAGTTCTTC. This translates into CASSIEGTSGPYNEQFF. Based on the CDR3 plus reference TRBV19 and TRBJ2-1, the full variable domain is DGGITQSPKYLFRKEGQNVTLSCEQNLNHDAMYWYRQDPGQGLRLIYYSQIVNDFQKGDIAEGYSVSREKKESFPLTVTSAQKNPTAFYLCASSIEGTSGPYNEQFFGPGTRLTVL.

This clonotype appeared a few times. This chain's CDR3 is CASSYSHGSEQFF. Here the CDR3 DNA reads TGTGCCAGCAGTTACTCGCACGGTAGCGAGCAGTTCTTC. V is TRBV6-2 or TRBV6-3 and J is TRBJ2-1; D gene unclear. Trimming stripped 0 bases from V and 10 bases from J, with 10 bases between. Germline assignment: CDR1 MNHEY and CDR2 SVGEGT. This CDR3 has 13 amino acids.